The 2 T cell receptor beta chains below come from one sample, sequenced in a study of T cells in localized non-small cell lung cancer. Generated by immunoSEQ multiplex PCR, the TCRdb table keeps only in-frame clones and is missing some. The data contain 20,000 to 25,000 clones, approximately 91% of them singletons. Sequencing was performed on peripheral blood, taken before any cancer treatment. The source is a male donor aged 60 or older with stage I lung adenocarcinoma.

The J gene is TRBJ2-3, the V gene TRBV6-1; D tentatively reads TRBD1 or TRBD2 (6 bases each). Germline assignment: CDR1 MNHNS and CDR2 SASEGT. This CDR3 contains 15 residues. V dropped 2 bases and J dropped 4 bases, with 13 bases sitting between them. The CDR3 region is CASSERGRAADTQYF. The CDR3 nucleotides are TGTGCCAGCAGTGAACGGGGGCGAGCGGCAGATACGCAGTATTTT.

The chain uses TRBV11-1 and TRBJ2-7, with 7 positions matching TRBD1. Germline loops: CDR1 SGHAT, CDR2 FQDESV (reference sequence). Trimming took 6 bases from V and 1 from J; bases not matched to a gene: 6. The CDR3 loop spans 14 amino acids. CDR3 sequence reads: CASSTDRESYEQYF. CDR3 nucleotide sequence: TGTGCCAGCAGTACTGACAGGGAATCCTACGAGCAGTACTTC.